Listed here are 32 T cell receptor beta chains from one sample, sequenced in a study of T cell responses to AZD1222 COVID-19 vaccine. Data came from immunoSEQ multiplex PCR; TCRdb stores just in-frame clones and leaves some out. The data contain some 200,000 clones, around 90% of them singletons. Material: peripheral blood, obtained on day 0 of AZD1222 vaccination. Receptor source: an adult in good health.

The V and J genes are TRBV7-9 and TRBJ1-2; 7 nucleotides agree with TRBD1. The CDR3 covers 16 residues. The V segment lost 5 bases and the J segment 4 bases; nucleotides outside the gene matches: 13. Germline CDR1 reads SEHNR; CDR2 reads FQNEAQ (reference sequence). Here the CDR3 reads CASSRGSGGRLYGYTF. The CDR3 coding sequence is TGTGCCAGCAGCCGCGGATCAGGGGGAAGACTCTATGGCTACACCTTC.

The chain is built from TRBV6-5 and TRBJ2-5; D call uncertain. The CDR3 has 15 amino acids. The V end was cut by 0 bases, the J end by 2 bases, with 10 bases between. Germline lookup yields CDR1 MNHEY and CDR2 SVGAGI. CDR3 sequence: CASSYSQLQQETQYF. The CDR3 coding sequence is TGTGCCAGCAGTTACTCCCAGCTACAACAAGAGACCCAGTACTTC.

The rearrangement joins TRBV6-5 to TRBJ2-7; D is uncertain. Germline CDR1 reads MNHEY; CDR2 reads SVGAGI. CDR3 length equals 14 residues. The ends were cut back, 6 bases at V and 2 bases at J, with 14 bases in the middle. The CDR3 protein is CASRPPGVPYEQYF. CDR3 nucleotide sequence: TGTGCCAGCAGACCCCCGGGCGTCCCCTACGAGCAGTACTTC.

This CDR3 reads CSVDSGASNQPQHF. CDR3 bases: TGCAGCGTAGACTCAGGGGCTTCCAATCAGCCCCAGCATTTT. The V gene is TRBV29-1, the J gene TRBJ1-5; D may be TRBD1 (6 bases). The CDR3 has 14 residues. CDR1 and CDR2 from the germline V gene are SQVTM and ANQGSEA. Trimming took off 6 bases at V and 3 bases at J, with 15 bases between the two ends.

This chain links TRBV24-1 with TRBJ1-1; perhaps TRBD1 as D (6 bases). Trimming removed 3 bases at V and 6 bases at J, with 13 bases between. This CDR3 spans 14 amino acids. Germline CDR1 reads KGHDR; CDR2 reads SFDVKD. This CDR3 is CATSDLRGRPEAFF. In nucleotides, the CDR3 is TGTGCCACCAGTGATCTCAGGGGAAGGCCTGAAGCTTTCTTT.

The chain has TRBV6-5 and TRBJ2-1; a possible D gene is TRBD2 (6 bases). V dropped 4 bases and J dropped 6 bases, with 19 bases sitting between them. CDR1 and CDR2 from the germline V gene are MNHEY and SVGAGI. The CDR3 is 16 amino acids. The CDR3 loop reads CASSSTSSVRGNEQFF. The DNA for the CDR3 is TGTGCCAGCAGTTCTACTTCTAGCGTTCGGGGCAATGAGCAGTTCTTC.

CDR3 residues: CASSWEGLAGSTEQFF. CDR3 DNA sequence: TGTGCCAGTAGTTGGGAGGGACTAGCGGGATCGACAGAGCAGTTCTTC. The V call is TRBV19, the J call TRBJ2-1; the match to TRBD2 covers 13 bases. With V trimmed by 5 bases and J by 10 bases, 11 bases remained unmatched. Germline loops: CDR1 LNHDA, CDR2 SQIVND (reference sequence). The CDR3 loop spans 16 amino acids.

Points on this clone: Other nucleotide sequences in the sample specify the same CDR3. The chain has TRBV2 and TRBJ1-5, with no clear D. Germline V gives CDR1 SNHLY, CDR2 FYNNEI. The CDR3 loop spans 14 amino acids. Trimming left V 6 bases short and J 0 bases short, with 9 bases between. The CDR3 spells CASRAGGSNQPQHF. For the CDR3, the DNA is TGTGCCAGCAGGGCGGGCGGTAGCAATCAGCCCCAGCATTTT.

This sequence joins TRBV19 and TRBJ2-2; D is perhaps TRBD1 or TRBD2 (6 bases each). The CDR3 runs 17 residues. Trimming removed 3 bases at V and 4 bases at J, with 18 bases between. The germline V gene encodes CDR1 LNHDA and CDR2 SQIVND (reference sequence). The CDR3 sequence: CASSIAGHYRFTGELFF. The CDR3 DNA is TGTGCCAGTAGTATCGCGGGACATTATCGATTCACCGGGGAGCTGTTTTTT.

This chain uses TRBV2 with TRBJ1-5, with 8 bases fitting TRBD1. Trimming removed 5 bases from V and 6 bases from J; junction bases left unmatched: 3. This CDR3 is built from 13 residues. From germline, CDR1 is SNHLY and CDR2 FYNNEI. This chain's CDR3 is CASSNDRGQPQHF. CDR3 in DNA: TGTGCCAGCAGTAATGACAGGGGTCAGCCCCAGCATTTT.

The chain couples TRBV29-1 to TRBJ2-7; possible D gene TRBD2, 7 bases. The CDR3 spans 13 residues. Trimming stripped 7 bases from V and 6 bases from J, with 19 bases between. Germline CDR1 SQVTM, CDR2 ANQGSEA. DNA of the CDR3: TGCAGCGGGAGAGGGACACCGGGGGGCGAGCAGTACTTC. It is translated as CSGRGTPGGEQYF.

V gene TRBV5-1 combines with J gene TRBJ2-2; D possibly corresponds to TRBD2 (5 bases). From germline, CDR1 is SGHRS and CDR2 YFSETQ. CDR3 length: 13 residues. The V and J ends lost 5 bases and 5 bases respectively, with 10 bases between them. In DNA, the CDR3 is TGCGCCAGCAGGTATACTAGAACCGGGGAGCTGTTTTTT. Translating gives CASRYTRTGELFF.

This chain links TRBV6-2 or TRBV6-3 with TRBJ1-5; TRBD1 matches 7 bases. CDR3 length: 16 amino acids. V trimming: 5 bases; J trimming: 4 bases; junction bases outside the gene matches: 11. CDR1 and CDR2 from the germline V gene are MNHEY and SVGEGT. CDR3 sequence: CASSNLLRRGNQPQHF. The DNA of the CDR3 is TGTGCCAGCAGTAATCTTCTTCGCAGGGGGAATCAGCCCCAGCATTTT.

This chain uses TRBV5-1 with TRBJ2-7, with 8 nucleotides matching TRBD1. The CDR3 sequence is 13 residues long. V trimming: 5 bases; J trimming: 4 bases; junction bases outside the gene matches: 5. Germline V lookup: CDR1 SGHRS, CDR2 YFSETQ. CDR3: CASRDRVEYEQYF. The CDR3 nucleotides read TGCGCCAGCAGGGACAGGGTGGAGTACGAGCAGTACTTC.

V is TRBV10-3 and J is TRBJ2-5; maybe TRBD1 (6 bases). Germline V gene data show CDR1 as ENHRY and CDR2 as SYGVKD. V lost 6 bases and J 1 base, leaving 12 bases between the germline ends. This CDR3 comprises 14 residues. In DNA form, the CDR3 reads TGTGCCATCAGGGGAACAGGGACCCAAGAGACCCAGTACTTC. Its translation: CAIRGTGTQETQYF.

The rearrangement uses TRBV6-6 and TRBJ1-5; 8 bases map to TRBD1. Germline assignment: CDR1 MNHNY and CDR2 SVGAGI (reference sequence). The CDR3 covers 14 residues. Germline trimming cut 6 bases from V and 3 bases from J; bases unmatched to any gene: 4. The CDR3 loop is CASRGQVPNQPQHF. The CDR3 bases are TGTGCCAGCAGGGGACAGGTCCCCAATCAGCCCCAGCATTTT.

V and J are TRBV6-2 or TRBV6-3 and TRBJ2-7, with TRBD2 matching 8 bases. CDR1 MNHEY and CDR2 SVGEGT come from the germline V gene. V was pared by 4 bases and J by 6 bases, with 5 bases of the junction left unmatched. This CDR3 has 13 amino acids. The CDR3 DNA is TGTGCCAGCAGTTGGCGGGGGGTGCGCGAGCAGTACTTC. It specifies CASSWRGVREQYF.

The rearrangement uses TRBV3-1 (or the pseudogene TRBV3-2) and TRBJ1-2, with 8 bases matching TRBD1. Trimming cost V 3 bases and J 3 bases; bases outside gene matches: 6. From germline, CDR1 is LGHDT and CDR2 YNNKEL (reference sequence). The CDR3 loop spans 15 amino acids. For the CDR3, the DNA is TGTGCCAGCAGCCACACTGGGACAGGCTACTATGGCTACACCTTC. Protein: CASSHTGTGYYGYTF.

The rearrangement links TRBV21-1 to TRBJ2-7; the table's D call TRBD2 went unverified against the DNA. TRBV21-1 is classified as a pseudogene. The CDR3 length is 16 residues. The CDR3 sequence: CASSKAPGGSSYEQYF. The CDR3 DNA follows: TGTGCCAGCAGCAAAGCGCCTGGCGGGAGTTCCTACGAGCAGTACTTC.

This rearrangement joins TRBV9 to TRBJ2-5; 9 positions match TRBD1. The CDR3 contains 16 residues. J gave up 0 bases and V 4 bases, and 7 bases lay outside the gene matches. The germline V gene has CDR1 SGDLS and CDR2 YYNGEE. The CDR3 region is CASSPDRGYDQETQYF. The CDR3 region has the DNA TGTGCCAGCAGCCCGGACAGGGGATACGACCAAGAGACCCAGTACTTC.

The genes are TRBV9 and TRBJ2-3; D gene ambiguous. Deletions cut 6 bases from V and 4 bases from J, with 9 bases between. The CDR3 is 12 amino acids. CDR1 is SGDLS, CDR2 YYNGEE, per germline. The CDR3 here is CASNRVADTQYF. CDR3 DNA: TGTGCCAGCAATCGGGTGGCAGATACGCAGTATTTT.

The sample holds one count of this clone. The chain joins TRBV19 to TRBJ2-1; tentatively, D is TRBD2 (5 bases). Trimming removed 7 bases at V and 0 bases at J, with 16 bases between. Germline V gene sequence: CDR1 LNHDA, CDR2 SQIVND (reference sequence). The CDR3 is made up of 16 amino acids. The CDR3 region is CASTAGGSLSYNEQFF. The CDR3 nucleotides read TGTGCCAGTACCGCGGGCGGGTCTCTCTCCTACAATGAGCAGTTCTTC.

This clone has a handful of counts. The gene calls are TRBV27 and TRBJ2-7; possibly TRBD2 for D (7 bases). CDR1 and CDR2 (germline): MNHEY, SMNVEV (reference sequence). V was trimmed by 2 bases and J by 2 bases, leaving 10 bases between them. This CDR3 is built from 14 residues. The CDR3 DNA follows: TGTGCCAGCAGTTTAGCGGGGGCCGCCTACGAGCAGTACTTC. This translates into CASSLAGAAYEQYF.

The CDR3 spells CASSQEKKAAGATYEQYF. The CDR3 DNA reads TGTGCCAGCAGCCAAGAGAAGAAGGCTGCGGGGGCCACCTACGAGCAGTACTTC. This chain connects TRBV14 to TRBJ2-7; tentative D call: TRBD2 (7 bases). CDR1 is SGHDN and CDR2 is FVKESK in the germline V gene. CDR3 length: 18 amino acids. Trimming stripped 0 bases from V and 2 bases from J, with 20 bases between.

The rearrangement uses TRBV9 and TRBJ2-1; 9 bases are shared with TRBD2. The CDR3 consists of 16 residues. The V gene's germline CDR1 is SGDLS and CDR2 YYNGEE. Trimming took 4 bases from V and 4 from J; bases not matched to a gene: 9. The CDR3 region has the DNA TGTGCCAGCAGCTTTTACGGGACTAGCTTTTACAATGAGCAGTTCTTC. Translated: CASSFYGTSFYNEQFF.

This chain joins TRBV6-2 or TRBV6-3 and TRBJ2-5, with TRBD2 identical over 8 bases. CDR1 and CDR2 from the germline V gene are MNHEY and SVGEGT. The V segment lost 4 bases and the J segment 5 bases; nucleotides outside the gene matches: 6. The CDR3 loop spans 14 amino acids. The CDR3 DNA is TGTGCCAGCAGTTTCGGGGGGGCCGGGGAGACCCAGTACTTC. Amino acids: CASSFGGAGETQYF.

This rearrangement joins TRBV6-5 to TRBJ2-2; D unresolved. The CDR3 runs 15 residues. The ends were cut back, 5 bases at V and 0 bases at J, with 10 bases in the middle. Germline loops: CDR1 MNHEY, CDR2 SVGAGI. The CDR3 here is CASSPHATNTGELFF. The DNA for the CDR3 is TGTGCCAGCAGTCCGCATGCCACGAACACCGGGGAGCTGTTTTTT.

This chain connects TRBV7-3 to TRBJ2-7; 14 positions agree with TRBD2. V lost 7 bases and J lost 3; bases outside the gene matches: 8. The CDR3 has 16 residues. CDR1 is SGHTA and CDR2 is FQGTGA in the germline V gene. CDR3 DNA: TGTGCCAGCACCCAAGGACTAGCGGGGGGCGGCTACGAGCAGTACTTC. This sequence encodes CASTQGLAGGGYEQYF.

CDR3 DNA sequence: TGCGCCAGCAGCCCAACCGGGACTAGCGCGTACAATGAGCAGTTCTTC. It is translated as CASSPTGTSAYNEQFF. J is TRBJ2-1 and V is TRBV4-1, with 10 nucleotides matching TRBD2. From germline, CDR1 is MGHRA and CDR2 YSYEKL. V was pared by 4 bases and J by 4 bases, with 7 bases of the junction left unmatched. The CDR3 loop spans 16 amino acids.

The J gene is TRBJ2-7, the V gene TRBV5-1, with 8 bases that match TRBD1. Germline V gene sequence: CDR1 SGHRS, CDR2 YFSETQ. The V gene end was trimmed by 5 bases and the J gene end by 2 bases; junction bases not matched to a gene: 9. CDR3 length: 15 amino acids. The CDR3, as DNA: TGCGCCAGCAGTGGGTCCGACAGGGGAGCCTACGAGCAGTACTTC. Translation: CASSGSDRGAYEQYF. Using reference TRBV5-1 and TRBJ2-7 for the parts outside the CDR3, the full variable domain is KAGVTQTPRYLIKTRGQQVTLSCSPISGHRSVSWYQQTPGQGLQFLFEYFSETQRNKGNFPGRFSGRQFSNSRSEMNVSTLELGDSALYLCASSGSDRGAYEQYFGPGTRLTVT.

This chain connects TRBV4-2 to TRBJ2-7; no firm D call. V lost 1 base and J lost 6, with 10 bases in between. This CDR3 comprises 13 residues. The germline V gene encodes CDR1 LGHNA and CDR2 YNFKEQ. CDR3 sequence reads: CASSQVRVSEQYF. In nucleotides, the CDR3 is TGTGCCAGCAGCCAAGTTAGGGTTTCCGAGCAGTACTTC.

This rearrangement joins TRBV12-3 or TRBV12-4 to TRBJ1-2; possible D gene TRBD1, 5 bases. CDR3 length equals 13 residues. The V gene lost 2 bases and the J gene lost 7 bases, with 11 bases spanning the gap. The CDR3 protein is CASSLSGGGGYTF. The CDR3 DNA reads TGTGCCAGCAGTTTAAGTGGGGGAGGTGGCTACACCTTC.